This T cell receptor beta chain was identified in a study of Ad26.COV2.S vaccination and SARS-CoV-2 variants. Stated treatment: 19 received Ad26.COV2.S at low or high dose, single or two shots; several received placebo; per-sample allocation not given. Sample collection was performed on day 63 after the first vaccine or placebo injection. Generated by immunoSEQ multiplex PCR, the TCRdb table keeps only in-frame clones and is missing some. The table shows about 680,000 clones, with about 89% occurring only once. The sequence derives from a person aged 18-60 years who received the Ad26.COV2.S COVID-19 vaccine or a placebo. The material was peripheral blood, obtained in a trial of Ad26.COV2.S vaccine versus placebo.

The chain's CDR3 is CASSLLGEGLAGPLSYNEQFF. The CDR3 nucleotides read TGTGCCAGCAGCCTCCTTGGAGAGGGACTAGCGGGACCGCTCTCCTACAATGAGCAGTTCTTC. The chain carries TRBV4-2 and TRBJ2-1, with TRBD2 matching over 13 bases. The CDR3 totals 21 residues. V gave up 4 bases and J gave up 0 bases; unmatched junction bases: 15. Germline CDR1 reads LGHNA; CDR2 reads YNFKEQ.